The rows below give T cell receptor beta chains drawn from one sample of a study of cytomegalovirus exposure and HLA in healthy donors. This table comes from immunoSEQ multiplex PCR, and its TCRdb copy is limited to in-frame clones, with some not included. The data show around 120,000 clones, 75% to 90% seen once. The sequenced material came from PBMCs. These receptors were collected from a female donor in good health and CMV-seropositive. Both conserved end residues are part of each CDR3.

>TRBV5-4
CASSPYRTVNTEAFF
>TRBV29-1
CSGRQDRVAYNEQFF
>TRBV2
CASERDRNYGYTF
>TRBV5-8
CASSRGQPTNEKLFF
>TRBV6-1
CASRNTGRADTQYF
>TRBV7-2
CASSLGQGNIYNEQFF
>TRBV29-1
CSVEVSRRGDTQYF
>TRBV5-1
CASSPQGETVGAQYF
>TRBV6-1
CASCMAERETQYF
>TRBV4-3
CASSQGVGDRGDTQYF
>TRBV19
CASSIVGSGRKFF
>TRBV9
CASSAGGTSGDSYEQYF
>TRBV6-6
CASSYSRGNTEAFF
>TRBV7-2
CASTFDRQGSYTF
>TRBV7-2
CASSSSGNIQYF
>TRBV5-1
CASSLQDGRYEQYF
>TRBV7-9
CASSVDMNTEAFF
>TRBV27
CASSTGPGIKAFF
>TRBV7-8
CASSFTTGLDYGYTF
>TRBV2
CASRPTGQMNSPLHF
>TRBV19
CASTPSGATYNEQFF
>TRBV6-6
CASRIDSNTGELFF
>TRBV30
CASEGDGYTF
>TRBV5-5
CASSSHITGVRAEAFF
>TRBV27
CASSPRDRGSNQPQHF
>TRBV9
CASSVGVSSTGELFF
>TRBV4-2
CASRPGTVTEQFF
>TRBV27
CASSYLGGTEAFF
>TRBV30
CAWTRQRVSYEQYF
>TRBV5-8
CASSLKGWGVPRHEQYF
>TRBV19
CASSMGQYNEQFF
>TRBV28
CASRDMTGGTEKLFF
>TRBV19
CASSRGYEQYF